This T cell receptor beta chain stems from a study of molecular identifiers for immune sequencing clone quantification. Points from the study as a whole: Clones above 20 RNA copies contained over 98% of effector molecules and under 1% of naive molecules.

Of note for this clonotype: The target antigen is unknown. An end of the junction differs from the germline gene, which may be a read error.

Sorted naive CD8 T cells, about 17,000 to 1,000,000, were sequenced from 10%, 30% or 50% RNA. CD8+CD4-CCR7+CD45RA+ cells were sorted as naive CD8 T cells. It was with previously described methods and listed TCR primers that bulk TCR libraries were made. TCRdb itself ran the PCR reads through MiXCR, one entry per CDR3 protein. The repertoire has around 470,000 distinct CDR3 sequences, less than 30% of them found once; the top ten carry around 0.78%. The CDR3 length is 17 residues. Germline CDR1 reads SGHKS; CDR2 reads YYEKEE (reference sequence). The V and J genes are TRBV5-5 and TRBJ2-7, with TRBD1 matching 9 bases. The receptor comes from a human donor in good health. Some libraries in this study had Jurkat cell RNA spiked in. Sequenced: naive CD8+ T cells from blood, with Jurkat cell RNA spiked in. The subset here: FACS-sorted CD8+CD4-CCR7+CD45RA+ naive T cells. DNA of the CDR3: TGTGCCGGCAGCTTCGCGGGCTCGACAGGGGGTCTGTACGAGCAGTACTTC. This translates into CAGSFAGSTGGLYEQYF.